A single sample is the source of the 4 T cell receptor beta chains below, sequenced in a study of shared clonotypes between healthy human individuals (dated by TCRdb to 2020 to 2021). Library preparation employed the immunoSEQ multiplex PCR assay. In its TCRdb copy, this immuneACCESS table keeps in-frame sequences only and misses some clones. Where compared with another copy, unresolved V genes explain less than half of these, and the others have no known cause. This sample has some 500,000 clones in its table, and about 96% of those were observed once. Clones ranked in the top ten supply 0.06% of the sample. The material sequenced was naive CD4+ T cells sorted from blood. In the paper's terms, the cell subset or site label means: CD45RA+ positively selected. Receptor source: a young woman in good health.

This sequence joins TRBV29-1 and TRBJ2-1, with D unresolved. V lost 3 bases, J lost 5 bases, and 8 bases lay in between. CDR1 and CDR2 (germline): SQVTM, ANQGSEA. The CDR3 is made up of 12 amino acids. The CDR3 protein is CSVEAVNNEQFF. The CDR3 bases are TGCAGCGTTGAGGCAGTAAACAATGAGCAGTTCTTC.

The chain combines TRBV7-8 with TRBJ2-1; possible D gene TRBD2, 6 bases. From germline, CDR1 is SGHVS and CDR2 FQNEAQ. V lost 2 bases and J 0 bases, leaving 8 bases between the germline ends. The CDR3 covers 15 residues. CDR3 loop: CASSLYGSSYNEQFF. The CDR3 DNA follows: TGTGCCAGCAGCTTATACGGGAGCTCCTACAATGAGCAGTTCTTC.

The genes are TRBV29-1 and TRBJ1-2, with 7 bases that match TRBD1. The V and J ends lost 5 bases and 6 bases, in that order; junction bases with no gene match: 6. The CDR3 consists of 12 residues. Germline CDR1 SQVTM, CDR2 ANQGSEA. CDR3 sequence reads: CSVRGTADGYTF. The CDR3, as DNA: TGCAGCGTTCGAGGGACAGCGGATGGCTACACCTTC. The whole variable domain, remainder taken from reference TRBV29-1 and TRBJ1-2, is SAVISQKPSRDICQRGTSLTIQCQVDSQVTMMFWYRQQPGQSLTLIATANQGSEATYESGFVIDKFPISRPNLTFSTLTVSNMSPEDSSIYLCSVRGTADGYTFGSGTRLTVV.

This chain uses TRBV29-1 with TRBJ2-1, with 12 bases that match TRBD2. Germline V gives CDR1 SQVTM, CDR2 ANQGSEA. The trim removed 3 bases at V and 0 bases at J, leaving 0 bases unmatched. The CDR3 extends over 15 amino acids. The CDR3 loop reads CSVETSGSSYNEQFF. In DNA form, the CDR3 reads TGCAGCGTTGAGACTAGCGGGAGCTCCTACAATGAGCAGTTCTTC.